This TCR beta chain stems from a study of OX40 agonist ivuxolimab in advanced cancers. Across the whole study: The patients got ivuxolimab, which is an agonistic anti-OX40 (CD134) antibody. The study gave patients intravenous ivuxolimab at 0.01 to 10 mg/kg every 2 weeks. The study's findings and limits: Compared with CD4+, CD8+ T cells on average had more expanded clones.

Details on this clone: Antigen unknown.

TCRdb keeps only in-frame clones here, not all; method: immunoSEQ multiplex PCR. The repertoire consists of about 140,000 clones, with about nine tenths occurring once and the leading ten covering 1.1%. The V and J ends lost 4 bases and 0 bases respectively, with 11 bases between them. Germline assignment: CDR1 SGHNT and CDR2 YYREEE (reference sequence). The CDR3 runs 16 residues. This sample comprised CD4+ or CD8+ T cells sorted from blood, obtained in a trial of the OX40 agonist ivuxolimab. The sequence was obtained from an adult with an advanced solid tumor such as melanoma, head and neck, liver or kidney cancer. This chain uses TRBV5-4 with TRBJ2-6; D may be TRBD1 or TRBD2 (5 bases each). The CDR3, as DNA: TGTGCCAGCAGCAGGGACCGCCCCTCTGGGGCCAACGTCCTGACTTTC. Its protein product is CASSRDRPSGANVLTF.